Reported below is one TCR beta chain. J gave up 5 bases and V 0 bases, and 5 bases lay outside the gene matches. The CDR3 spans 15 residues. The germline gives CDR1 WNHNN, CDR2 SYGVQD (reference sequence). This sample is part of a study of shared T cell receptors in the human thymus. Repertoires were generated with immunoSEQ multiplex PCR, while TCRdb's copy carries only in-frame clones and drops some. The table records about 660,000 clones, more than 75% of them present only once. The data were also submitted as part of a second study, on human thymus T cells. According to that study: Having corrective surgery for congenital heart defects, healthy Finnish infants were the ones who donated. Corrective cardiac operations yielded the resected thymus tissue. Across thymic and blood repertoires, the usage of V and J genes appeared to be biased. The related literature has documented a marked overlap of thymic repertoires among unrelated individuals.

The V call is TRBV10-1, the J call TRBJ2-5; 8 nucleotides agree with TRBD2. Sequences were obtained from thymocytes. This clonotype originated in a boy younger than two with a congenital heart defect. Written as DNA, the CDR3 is TGCGCCAGCAGTGAGTCGAAAGCGGGAGCTGAGACCCAGTACTTC. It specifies CASSESKAGAETQYF.